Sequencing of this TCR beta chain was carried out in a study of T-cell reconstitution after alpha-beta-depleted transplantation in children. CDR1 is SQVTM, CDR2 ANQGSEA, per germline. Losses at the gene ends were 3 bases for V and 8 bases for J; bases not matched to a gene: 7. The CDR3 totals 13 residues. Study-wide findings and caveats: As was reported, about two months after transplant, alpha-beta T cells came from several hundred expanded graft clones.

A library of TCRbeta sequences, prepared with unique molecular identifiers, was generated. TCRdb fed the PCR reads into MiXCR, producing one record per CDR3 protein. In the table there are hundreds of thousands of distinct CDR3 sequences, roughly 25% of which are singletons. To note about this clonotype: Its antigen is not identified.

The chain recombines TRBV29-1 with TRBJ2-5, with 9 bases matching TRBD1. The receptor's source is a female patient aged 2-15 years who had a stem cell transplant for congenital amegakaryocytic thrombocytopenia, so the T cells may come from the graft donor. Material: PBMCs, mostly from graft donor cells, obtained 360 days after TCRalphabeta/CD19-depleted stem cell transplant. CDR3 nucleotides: TGCAGCGTTGAGCGGGACAGGGCGACTACCCAGTACTTC. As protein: CSVERDRATTQYF. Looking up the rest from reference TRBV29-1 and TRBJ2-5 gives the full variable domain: SAVISQKPSRDICQRGTSLTIQCQVDSQVTMMFWYRQQPGQSLTLIATANQGSEATYESGFVIDKFPISRPNLTFSTLTVSNMSPEDSSIYLCSVERDRATTQYFGPGTRLLVL.